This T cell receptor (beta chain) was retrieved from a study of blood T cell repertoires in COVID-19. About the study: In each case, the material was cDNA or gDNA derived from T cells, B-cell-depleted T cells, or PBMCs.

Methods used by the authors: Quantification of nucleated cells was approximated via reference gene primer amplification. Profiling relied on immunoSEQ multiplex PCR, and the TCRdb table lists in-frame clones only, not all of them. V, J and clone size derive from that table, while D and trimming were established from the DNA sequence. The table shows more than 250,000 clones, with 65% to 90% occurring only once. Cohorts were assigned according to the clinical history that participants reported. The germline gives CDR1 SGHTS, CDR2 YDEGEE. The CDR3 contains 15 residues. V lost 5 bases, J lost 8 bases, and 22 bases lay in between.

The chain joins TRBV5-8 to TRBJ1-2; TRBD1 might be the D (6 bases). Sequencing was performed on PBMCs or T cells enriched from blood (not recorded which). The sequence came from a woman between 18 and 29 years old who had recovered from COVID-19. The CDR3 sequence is CASRTQGRPLSGYTF. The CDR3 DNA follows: TGTGCCAGCAGAACCCAGGGGCGCCCCTTATCCGGCTACACCTTC. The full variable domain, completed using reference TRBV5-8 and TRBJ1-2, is EAGVTQSPTHLIKTRGQQATLRCSPISGHTSVYWYQQALGLGLQFLLWYDEGEERNRGNFPPRFSGRQFPNYSSELNVNALELEDSALYLCASRTQGRPLSGYTFGSGTRLTVV.